This T cell receptor beta chain originates from a study of T-cell memory formation after mild COVID-19. About the research overall: The study found TCR clusters largely donor specific.

Study findings and constraints: Mainly in CM and EM were contracting CD4+ clones; CD8+ were in EMRA. Contracting clones, day 15 to 85, had balanced CD4/CD8, and later expanders favored CD4+.

Of note for this clonotype: Its antigen is not identified.

5'RACE, which relied on constant-segment primers, yielded TCR alpha and TCR beta cDNA libraries carrying sample barcodes and UMIs. From the 5' RACE reads, TCRdb called clonotypes with MiXCR, one entry per CDR3 protein. The data hold 120,000 to 150,000 distinct CDR3 sequences, with more than 13% observed a single time. V was trimmed by 6 bases and J by 0 bases, leaving 15 bases between them. CDR3 length: 15 amino acids. The germline CDR1 and CDR2 sequences are LNHDA and SQIVND (reference sequence). This sequence was found in an adult woman who had mild COVID-19 (a few samples of this study predate the infection). Cell type and time point are not known. Sequencing was performed on PBMCs or a T cell subset sorted from them (not recorded which). This rearrangement joins TRBV19 to TRBJ2-7; the D gene could be TRBD1 or TRBD2 (5 bases each). In DNA, the CDR3 is TGTGCCAGTAGCCCCCGGGACGGCAACTCCTACGAGCAGTACTTC. Translating gives CASSPRDGNSYEQYF. The full variable domain, rest sourced from reference TRBV19 and TRBJ2-7, is DGGITQSPKYLFRKEGQNVTLSCEQNLNHDAMYWYRQDPGQGLRLIYYSQIVNDFQKGDIAEGYSVSREKKESFPLTVTSAQKNPTAFYLCASSPRDGNSYEQYFGPGTRLTVT.